This TCR beta chain was retrieved from a study of early T cells in non-severe SARS-CoV-2 infection. Study findings and constraints: Private and CD4 specificities were missed by VDJdb matching, skewed to anti-spike CD8.

The CDR3 length is 16 residues. Deletions cut 0 bases from V and 2 bases from J, with 11 bases between. Germline values: CDR1 LNHNV, CDR2 YYDKDF (reference sequence). There are many counts of this clonotype. Its antigen remains unidentified. Unique molecular identifiers were added to individual cDNA molecules. MiXCR, applied by TCRdb to the 5' RACE reads, yields one record per CDR3 protein. The sample contains around 66,000 distinct CDR3 sequences, approximately 6% of which appear only once. The sequencing here drew on whole blood, taken at baseline. The V gene is TRBV15, the J gene TRBJ1-5; maybe TRBD1 (6 bases). The sequence derives from an adult who was a healthcare worker with PCR-confirmed SARS-CoV-2 infection or an uninfected control (not recorded which). The chain's CDR3 is CATSRDRRGGNQPQHF. The CDR3 DNA reads as TGTGCCACCAGCAGAGATCGCAGGGGTGGCAATCAGCCCCAGCATTTT. Complete variable domain (other parts from reference TRBV15 and TRBJ1-5): DAMVIQNPRYQVTQFGKPVTLSCSQTLNHNVMYWYQQKSSQAPKLLFHYYDKDFNNEADTPDNFQSRRPNTSFCFLDIRSPGLGDTAMYLCATSRDRRGGNQPQHFGDGTRLSIL.